Presented here are 25 T cell receptor beta chains from one specimen sequenced in a study of T cell responses to AZD1222 COVID-19 vaccine. Method: immunoSEQ multiplex PCR; TCRdb's copy keeps in-frame clones and lacks some. The table has 110,000 or so clones, 80% to 90% seen once. The material sequenced was peripheral blood, taken 28 days after the second AZD1222 dose. These receptor sequences come from an adult who received the AZD1222 COVID-19 vaccine.

A word on this clone: A junction boundary mismatches the germline segment, possibly from a read error. The chain joins TRBV6-6 to TRBJ2-7; D remains ambiguous. The CDR3 loop spans 15 amino acids. Germline CDR1 and CDR2: MNHNY and SVGAGI (reference sequence). CDR3: CASSYSLDISHEQYF. The CDR3 DNA sequence: TGTGCCAGCAGTTACTCACTCGACATCTCCCACGAGCAGTACTTC.

The chain uses TRBV5-4 and TRBJ1-1; maybe TRBD1 (6 bases). The ends were cut back, 4 bases at V and 7 bases at J, with 11 bases in the middle. The CDR3 loop spans 12 amino acids. Germline V gives CDR1 SGHNT, CDR2 YYREEE (reference sequence). CDR3 in amino acids: CASSQQGIEAFF. The CDR3 coding sequence is TGTGCCAGCAGCCAGCAGGGGATTGAAGCTTTCTTT.

The chain has TRBV4-1 and TRBJ1-5; D may be TRBD1 (6 bases). Trimming removed 0 bases from V and 3 bases from J, with 18 bases in between. From germline, CDR1 is MGHRA and CDR2 YSYEKL. The CDR3 sequence is 18 residues long. The CDR3 spells CASSQELQAGAVNQPQHF. CDR3 DNA sequence: TGCGCCAGCAGCCAAGAGCTTCAGGCGGGGGCAGTCAATCAGCCCCAGCATTTT.

V is TRBV28 and J is TRBJ2-3; TRBD1 agrees at 8 bases. With 11 bases clipped from V and 4 bases from J, the junction kept 14 bases outside the gene matches. The germline CDR1 and CDR2 sequences are MDHEN and SYDVKM. The CDR3 has 15 residues. The DNA for the CDR3 is TGTGCCGGATCTCCCCGACAGGGACAGGCAGATACGCAGTATTTT. It translates to CAGSPRQGQADTQYF. The complete variable domain, with remaining parts taken from reference TRBV28 and TRBJ2-3, reads DVKVTQSSRYLVKRTGEKVFLECVQDMDHENMFWYRQDPGLGLRLIYFSYDVKMKEKGDIPEGYSVSREKKERFSLILESASTNQTSMYLCAGSPRQGQADTQYFGPGTRLTVL.

The rearrangement uses TRBV5-6 and TRBJ1-1, with D hard to call. CDR3 length equals 12 residues. The V and J ends lost 5 bases and 0 bases respectively, with 5 bases between them. Per the germline V gene, CDR1 is SGHDT and CDR2 is YYEEEE. The CDR3 region has the DNA TGTGCCAGCAGATTAGTGAACACTGAAGCTTTCTTT. Its protein is CASRLVNTEAFF.

The J gene is TRBJ1-3, the V gene TRBV19; D is undetermined. Trimming removed 3 bases from V and 8 bases from J, with 17 bases in between. The CDR3 has 15 residues. Germline CDR1 LNHDA, CDR2 SQIVND (reference sequence). The CDR3 spells CASSIALTSGDTIYF. The CDR3 DNA is TGTGCCAGTAGTATCGCGTTGACGTCGGGAGACACCATATATTTT.

V gene TRBV24-1 combines with J gene TRBJ2-6; a possible D gene is TRBD1 (7 bases). The CDR3 runs to 18 residues. Between the trimmed V and J ends, which lost 4 bases and 4 bases, there was a span of 19 bases. The germline V gene encodes CDR1 KGHDR and CDR2 SFDVKD. The DNA of the CDR3 is TGTGCCACCAGTGACGCTATCGGAGGGGGCGAGGGGGCCAACGTCCTGACTTTC. Protein product: CATSDAIGGGEGANVLTF.

The V gene is TRBV18, the J gene TRBJ2-2; weak D call: TRBD2 (5 bases). The CDR3 totals 15 residues. Trimming took off 5 bases at V and 3 bases at J, with 13 bases between the two ends. Germline V gene lookup returns CDR1 KGHSH and CDR2 LQKENI. The CDR3 loop is CASSSRRSHTGELFF. DNA of the CDR3: TGTGCCAGCTCATCCCGGAGGAGTCACACCGGGGAGCTGTTTTTT.

The gene calls are TRBV7-9 and TRBJ2-3, with no clear D. The CDR3 loop spans 13 amino acids. The V and J ends lost 6 bases and 7 bases respectively, with 14 bases between them. CDR1 and CDR2 from the germline V gene are SEHNR and FQNEAQ (reference sequence). The CDR3 here is CASRRVEDYTQYF. In DNA form, the CDR3 reads TGTGCCAGCAGACGGGTCGAGGATTATACGCAGTATTTT.

Remarks on this clone: The sample has other DNA sequences that encode this CDR3 too. This chain uses TRBV19 with TRBJ1-1; 9 positions match TRBD1. Germline lookup yields CDR1 LNHDA and CDR2 SQIVND (reference sequence). The CDR3 is made up of 13 amino acids. The junction had 0 bases not matched to a gene; V was cut back by 6 bases and J by 1 base. The CDR3 reads CASRTGGNTEAFF. The CDR3 DNA follows: TGTGCCAGTAGGACAGGGGGGAACACTGAAGCTTTCTTT.

The gene calls are TRBV3-1 (or the pseudogene TRBV3-2) and TRBJ1-6; the D is unclear. This CDR3 is built from 13 residues. Germline lookup yields CDR1 LGHDT and CDR2 YNNKEL (reference sequence). V lost 3 bases and J lost 4, with 4 bases in between. The CDR3 reads CASSQGYNSPLHF. The CDR3 DNA sequence: TGTGCCAGCAGCCAGGGGTATAATTCACCCCTCCACTTT.

This clone has only a few counts. The chain combines TRBV7-9 with TRBJ1-6; no definite D call. CDR3 length: 17 amino acids. Germline lookup yields CDR1 SEHNR and CDR2 FQNEAQ (reference sequence). Deletions cut 0 bases from V and 1 base from J, with 10 bases between. CDR3 in amino acids: CASSLALGQSYNSPLHF. The CDR3 DNA follows: TGTGCCAGCAGCTTAGCGCTAGGTCAATCCTATAATTCACCCCTCCACTTT.

V gene TRBV27 combines with J gene TRBJ1-5, with TRBD1 matching over 7 bases. CDR3 length: 17 residues. Germline CDR1 MNHEY, CDR2 SMNVEV (reference sequence). J gave up 3 bases and V 6 bases, and 14 bases lay outside the gene matches. CDR3 nucleotide sequence: TGTGCCAGCAGATCGAAGAGGGGAGACAGGGCCAATCAGCCCCAGCATTTT. The encoded protein is CASRSKRGDRANQPQHF.

The V gene is TRBV6-5, the J gene TRBJ2-3; the match to TRBD1 covers 9 bases. Trimming at V came to 4 bases and at J to 3 bases, leaving 2 bases not matched to a gene. This CDR3 spans 14 amino acids. CDR1 MNHEY and CDR2 SVGAGI come from the germline V gene. This CDR3 is CASSSGQGTDTQYF. As DNA, the CDR3 is TGTGCCAGCAGTTCGGGACAGGGAACAGATACGCAGTATTTT.

In this sample, this clone turned up many times. The chain is built from TRBV7-6 and TRBJ2-7; D gene uncertain. The CDR3 is 15 residues long. Germline V gene lookup returns CDR1 SGHVS and CDR2 FNYEAQ. Trimming shortened V by 5 bases and J by 0 bases, and 14 bases separated the two germline ends. The CDR3 sequence is CASSPDGFSSYEQYF. The CDR3 DNA reads TGTGCCAGCAGCCCCGACGGGTTTAGCTCCTACGAGCAGTACTTC.

This sequence joins TRBV7-9 and TRBJ2-6; tentatively, D is TRBD2 (6 bases). The CDR3 has 17 residues. Trimming removed 5 bases at V and 9 bases at J, with 23 bases between. Looked up from germline, CDR1 is SEHNR and CDR2 is FQNEAQ (reference sequence). CDR3 sequence (DNA): TGTGCCAGCAGCCCCAAGCCATGGGGGGAGGAGGACAACGTCCTGACTTTC. It codes for CASSPKPWGEEDNVLTF.

V gene TRBV5-1 combines with J gene TRBJ2-1, with TRBD1 as a possible D gene (5 bases). CDR1 is SGHRS, CDR2 YFSETQ, per germline. The CDR3 has 13 amino acids. Deletions cut 4 bases from V and 8 bases from J, with 13 bases between. This CDR3 is CASSVGAGYEQFF. The DNA for the CDR3 is TGCGCCAGCAGCGTTGGCGCAGGGTATGAGCAGTTCTTC.

The chain uses TRBV7-2 and TRBJ1-4; possible D gene TRBD1, 6 bases. This CDR3 is built from 14 residues. Germline loops: CDR1 SGHTA, CDR2 FQGNSA. V lost 5 bases to trimming and J lost 7 bases, with 14 bases between them. In DNA form, the CDR3 reads TGTGCCAGCAGCCCCCGGGGGCGGGGTGAAAAACTGTTTTTT. This codes for CASSPRGRGEKLFF.

The V gene is TRBV13, the J gene TRBJ2-7; the D is unclear. Germline V CDR1 and CDR2: PRHDT, FYEKMQ (reference sequence). The CDR3 has 15 amino acids. The V end was cut by 5 bases, the J end by 6 bases, with 20 bases between. CDR3 amino acids: CASSGPRATRSEQYF. The DNA for the CDR3 is TGTGCCAGCAGCGGACCCCGGGCTACGAGGTCCGAGCAGTACTTC.

This clone was detected only a few times. V gene TRBV6-5 combines with J gene TRBJ2-7; D not certain. The CDR3 covers 15 residues. Per the germline V gene, CDR1 is MNHEY and CDR2 is SVGAGI. The germline V and J ends were trimmed by 2 bases and 3 bases, with 14 bases remaining between them. The CDR3 nucleotides read TGTGCCAGCAGTTACCATCGGCGGCCGGGCTACGAGCAGTACTTC. It is translated as CASSYHRRPGYEQYF.

This clone has only a few counts. This sequence joins TRBV6-5 and TRBJ1-1, with D unresolved. The length of the CDR3 is 13 residues. CDR1 MNHEY and CDR2 SVGAGI come from the germline V gene. Trimming shortened V by 2 bases and J by 5 bases, and 9 bases separated the two germline ends. This chain's CDR3 is CASSYAPRTEAFF. DNA for the CDR3: TGTGCCAGCAGTTACGCCCCCAGGACTGAAGCTTTCTTT.

This chain joins TRBV7-2 and TRBJ2-3; 9 bases map to TRBD2. Germline CDR1 and CDR2: SGHTA and FQGNSA. This CDR3 region has 15 residues. With 6 bases clipped from V and 3 bases from J, the junction kept 7 bases outside the gene matches. The CDR3 loop reads CASRKGSGRTDTQYF. The DNA of the CDR3 is TGTGCCAGCAGAAAAGGGAGCGGGAGGACAGATACGCAGTATTTT. The full variable domain, completed using reference TRBV7-2 and TRBJ2-3, is GAGVSQSPSNKVTEKGKDVELRCDPISGHTALYWYRQSLGQGLEFLIYFQGNSAPDKSGLPSDRFSAERTGGSVSTLTIQRTQQEDSAVYLCASRKGSGRTDTQYFGPGTRLTVL.

DNA of the CDR3: TGTGCCAGCAGCTTTGGTCCGAGCGGGATGTACAATGAGCAGTTCTTC. The encoded protein is CASSFGPSGMYNEQFF. J is TRBJ2-1 and V is TRBV5-6; 7 bases line up with TRBD2. The CDR3 has 16 residues. The V gene's germline CDR1 is SGHDT and CDR2 YYEEEE. The V and J ends lost 2 bases and 4 bases, in that order; junction bases with no gene match: 9. Variable domain in full (rest from reference TRBV5-6 and TRBJ2-1): DAGVTQSPTHLIKTRGQQVTLRCSPKSGHDTVSWYQQALGQGPQFIFQYYEEEERQRGNFPDRFSGHQFPNYSSELNVNALLLGDSALYLCASSFGPSGMYNEQFFGPGTRLTVL.

The V gene is TRBV30, the J gene TRBJ1-1; perhaps TRBD1 as D (5 bases). Germline-derived CDR1 and CDR2 are GTSNPN and SVGIG (reference sequence). The CDR3 covers 13 residues. V was clipped by 2 bases and J by 1 base, with 8 bases between them. For the CDR3, the DNA is TGTGCCTGGAGTTGGGGGGAGAACACTGAAGCTTTCTTT. It encodes CAWSWGENTEAFF.

The chain recombines TRBV5-1 with TRBJ2-1, with D possibly matching TRBD1 (6 bases). The V gene lost 2 bases and the J gene lost 4 bases, with 10 bases spanning the gap. Germline values: CDR1 SGHRS, CDR2 YFSETQ. The CDR3 contains 14 residues. Here the CDR3 DNA reads TGCGCCAGCAGCTTACAGGGTCCATACAATGAGCAGTTCTTC. Protein product: CASSLQGPYNEQFF. The full variable domain, in which reference TRBV5-1 and TRBJ2-1 provide the parts outside the CDR3, is KAGVTQTPRYLIKTRGQQVTLSCSPISGHRSVSWYQQTPGQGLQFLFEYFSETQRNKGNFPGRFSGRQFSNSRSEMNVSTLELGDSALYLCASSLQGPYNEQFFGPGTRLTVL.